Below are 9 T cell receptor beta chains sequenced from a single sample in a study of T cell changes during pregnancy in multiple sclerosis (dated by TCRdb to the late 2010s). Libraries were prepared through the immunoSEQ multiplex PCR assay. TCRdb took this table from immuneACCESS and kept in-frame rearrangements with V and J called. Such tables lack part of the clones; where checked against another copy, unresolved V genes explain under half of the gap, and the rest is unexplained. The sample yields almost 50,000 clones; approximately 94% were counted once. The top ten clonotypes cover roughly 0.33% of the sample. The sequenced sample was CD4+ T cells from peripheral blood mononuclear cells, obtained in the third trimester of pregnancy. The receptors were sampled from a female donor with multiple sclerosis, enrolled in a pregnancy study.

This sequence joins TRBV4-3 and TRBJ2-7, with D possibly TRBD1 on 5 matching bases. The CDR3 consists of 14 residues. Trimming shortened V by 0 bases and J by 6 bases, and 12 bases separated the two germline ends. Germline V gene sequence: CDR1 LGHNA, CDR2 YSLEER. DNA of the CDR3: TGCGCCAGCAGCCAAGATAGTCAGGGCGGCGAGCAGTACTTC. Translated, it gives CASSQDSQGGEQYF.

The chain recombines TRBV9 with TRBJ2-3; possibly TRBD1 for D (6 bases). Trimming shortened V by 3 bases and J by 1 base, and 15 bases separated the two germline ends. The germline gives CDR1 SGDLS, CDR2 YYNGEE. This CDR3 spans 16 amino acids. CDR3 sequence reads: CASSAQGQGGTDTQYF. Written as DNA, the CDR3 is TGTGCCAGCAGCGCCCAGGGACAAGGAGGCACAGATACGCAGTATTTT. The full variable domain, its missing parts supplied by reference TRBV9 and TRBJ2-3, is DSGVTQTPKHLITATGQRVTLRCSPRSGDLSVYWYQQSLDQGLQFLIQYYNGEERAKGNILERFSAQQFPDLHSELNLSSLELGDSALYFCASSAQGQGGTDTQYFGPGTRLTVL.

The chain links TRBV5-1 to TRBJ1-4; TRBD1 matches 9 bases. The ends lost 4 bases at V and 8 bases at J; junction bases unmatched: 6. The CDR3 has 14 residues. Germline V CDR1 and CDR2: SGHRS, YFSETQ. For the CDR3, the DNA is TGCGCCAGCAGCCCCGGGGACAGGGAAGAAAAACTGTTTTTT. It translates to CASSPGDREEKLFF.

V and J are TRBV15 and TRBJ2-2; maybe TRBD2 (6 bases). There are 15 residues in the CDR3. Germline V gene sequence: CDR1 LNHNV, CDR2 YYDKDF (reference sequence). The V end lost 8 bases, the J end lost 0 bases, and 13 bases lay between the germline ends. The DNA of the CDR3 is TGTGCCACCGAGCTCGGGGACTCGAACACCGGGGAGCTGTTTTTT. Translated: CATELGDSNTGELFF. Looking up the rest from reference TRBV15 and TRBJ2-2 gives the full variable domain: DAMVIQNPRYQVTQFGKPVTLSCSQTLNHNVMYWYQQKSSQAPKLLFHYYDKDFNNEADTPDNFQSRRPNTSFCFLDIRSPGLGDTAMYLCATELGDSNTGELFFGEGSRLTVL.

V usage is TRBV27 and J usage is TRBJ2-2; D gene unclear. V gave up 2 bases and J gave up 1 base, with 8 bases separating them. The length of the CDR3 is 15 residues. Germline CDR1 reads MNHEY; CDR2 reads SMNVEV (reference sequence). This CDR3 is CASSLLAGNTGELFF. The DNA of the CDR3 is TGTGCCAGCAGTTTACTTGCAGGGAACACCGGGGAGCTGTTTTTT.

V is TRBV5-5 and J is TRBJ1-1, with 8 bases that match TRBD1. This CDR3 has 15 residues. Germline CDR1 is SGHKS and CDR2 is YYEKEE (reference sequence). V lost 1 base, J lost 4 bases, and 6 bases stayed unmatched. CDR3 residues: CASSLYQGATTEAFF. CDR3 coding DNA: TGTGCCAGCAGCTTGTATCAGGGGGCAACCACTGAAGCTTTCTTT.

The rearrangement links TRBV19 to TRBJ2-1, with no clear D. This CDR3 spans 13 amino acids. In germline, CDR1 is LNHDA, CDR2 SQIVND (reference sequence). The V end lost 3 bases, the J end lost 6 bases, and 9 bases lay between the germline ends. The CDR3 bases are TGTGCCAGTAGTATGAGCGAGCCCAATGAGCAGTTCTTC. The encoded protein is CASSMSEPNEQFF. Drawing the rest from reference TRBV19 and TRBJ2-1, the complete variable domain is DGGITQSPKYLFRKEGQNVTLSCEQNLNHDAMYWYRQDPGQGLRLIYYSQIVNDFQKGDIAEGYSVSREKKESFPLTVTSAQKNPTAFYLCASSMSEPNEQFFGPGTRLTVL.

V gene TRBV11-3 combines with J gene TRBJ1-4; TRBD1 agrees at 7 bases. Germline V lookup: CDR1 SGHNT, CDR2 YENEEA. With 5 bases clipped from V and 4 bases from J, the junction kept 4 bases outside the gene matches. The CDR3 sequence is 14 residues long. The CDR3 sequence is CASSTGVDNEKLFF. CDR3 nucleotide sequence: TGTGCCAGCAGCACAGGGGTGGATAATGAAAAACTGTTTTTT. The full variable domain, its missing parts supplied by reference TRBV11-3 and TRBJ1-4, is EAGVVQSPRYKIIEKKQPVAFWCNPISGHNTLYWYLQNLGQGPELLIRYENEEAVDDSQLPKDRFSAERLKGVDSTLKIQPAELGDSAVYLCASSTGVDNEKLFFGSGTQLSVL.

The chain employs TRBV28 and TRBJ1-3; TRBD1 is a possible D gene (6 bases). Looked up from germline, CDR1 is MDHEN and CDR2 is SYDVKM. The CDR3 has 13 residues. V shed 6 bases and J shed 6 bases, with 12 bases lying between them. The DNA of the CDR3 is TGTGCCAGCAGAAAACAGGGAGCAAACACCATATATTTT. Translating gives CASRKQGANTIYF.